This TCR beta chain stems from a study of regulatory dendritic cells for organ transplantation. Trimming removed 4 bases at V and 8 bases at J, with 8 bases between. From germline, CDR1 is MGHDK and CDR2 SYGVNS. This CDR3 spans 11 amino acids. Clones were sequenced by immunoSEQ multiplex PCR, and TCRdb holds only the in-frame ones, with some missing. The profile shows 8,500 to 13,000 clones, about 66% of them singletons. Sequencing used memory CD8+ T cells from blood. Subset noted: CD45RO+ memory T cells. J is TRBJ1-2 and V is TRBV25-1, with D possibly matching TRBD1 (5 bases). This receptor was identified in a human donor in good health. The CDR3 coding sequence is TGTGCCAGCAGTGGGGGGGAAGGCTACACCTTC. This codes for CASSGGEGYTF.